The source of this T cell receptor beta chain is a study of blood T cell repertoires in COVID-19. Study details: Acute and convalescent COVID-19 samples came from the United States, Italy and Spain. PBMCs, B-cell-depleted T cells, or T cells were the source of the cDNA or gDNA that made up the material.

The CDR3 sequence is 14 residues long. The germline V gene has CDR1 MNHEY and CDR2 SVGAGI. V shed 5 bases and J shed 4 bases, with 13 bases lying between them. Under the authors' procedure: Amplification of reference gene primers was used by the study to estimate nucleated cell counts. Libraries were prepared by immunoSEQ multiplex PCR; TCRdb keeps only in-frame clonotypes and omits some of them. Clone size and the V and J calls come from that table; the DNA yielded D and trimming. The repertoire holds more than 250,000 clones, with approximately 88% as singletons. The TCR was taken from a man aged 18 to 35 who had recovered from COVID-19. Sequenced: peripheral blood. The V call is TRBV6-5, the J call TRBJ2-3; TRBD2 might be the D (5 bases). CDR3: CASSHLGRADTQYF. CDR3 in DNA: TGTGCCAGCAGTCACCTTGGGCGGGCAGATACGCAGTATTTT.